This T cell receptor (beta chain) originates from a study of blood T cell repertoires in COVID-19. Original methodology: Amplification of reference gene primers was used by the study to estimate nucleated cell counts. This table comes from immunoSEQ multiplex PCR, and its TCRdb copy is limited to in-frame clones, with some not included. V, J and clone size derive from that table, while D and trimming were established from the DNA sequence. Of over 110,000 clones in the sample, approximately 88% were seen once. Germline CDR1 is SGHTA and CDR2 is FQGTGA. The CDR3 totals 16 residues. V shed 5 bases and J 1 base; nucleotides not matched to a gene: 2.

The TCR was taken from a woman aged 45-65 years with acute or convalescent COVID-19. The V call is TRBV7-3, the J call TRBJ2-3, with TRBD2 matching over 14 bases. The sample comprised peripheral blood. The CDR3 DNA reads as TGTGCCAGCAGCAAGACTAGCGGGAGGGGCACAGATACGCAGTATTTT. As protein: CASSKTSGRGTDTQYF.